Below are 10 T cell receptor beta chains sequenced from a single sample in a study of technical replicates of blood from a handful of donors. The data were produced by immunoSEQ multiplex PCR, yet TCRdb's version contains in-frame clones alone and is incomplete. The sample has over 60,000 clones; under 90% are singletons. The source material was PBMCs. Receptors originate from a human donor in good health. Some clones in this sample may be carry-over from other donors' samples.

This clone was seen just once. The chain employs TRBV5-1 and TRBJ2-5, with TRBD2 identical over 7 bases. Trimming removed 0 bases from V and 3 bases from J; junction bases left unmatched: 2. Germline V gene sequence: CDR1 SGHRS, CDR2 YFSETQ. This CDR3 is 14 amino acids long. The CDR3 DNA reads as TGCGCCAGCAGCTTGGGTGCGGGGGAAGAGACCCAGTACTTC. It encodes CASSLGAGEETQYF.

The chain is built from TRBV13 and TRBJ1-1, with 8 nucleotides matching TRBD1. With 5 bases clipped from V and 1 base from J, the junction kept 3 bases outside the gene matches. The length of the CDR3 is 14 residues. Germline CDR1 and CDR2: PRHDT and FYEKMQ (reference sequence). For the CDR3, the DNA is TGTGCCAGCAGCCGAGGACAGGGGAACACTGAAGCTTTCTTT. It translates to CASSRGQGNTEAFF.

The CDR3 here is CASSSRGGMSGYTF. CDR3 nucleotides: TGTGCCAGCAGCTCCCGGGGCGGGATGAGCGGCTACACCTTC. This chain links TRBV7-2 with TRBJ1-2; D is perhaps TRBD1 (5 bases). This CDR3 has 14 amino acids. The ends were cut back, 4 bases at V and 8 bases at J, with 17 bases in the middle. Germline CDR1 SGHTA, CDR2 FQGNSA.

The V call is TRBV4-3, the J call TRBJ2-3, with no clear D. CDR3 length equals 14 residues. In germline, CDR1 is LGHNA, CDR2 YSLEER. V was trimmed by 6 bases and J by 2 bases, leaving 12 bases between them. In DNA form, the CDR3 reads TGCGCCAGCAGTTCCTCGGGTAACACAGATACGCAGTATTTT. Protein: CASSSSGNTDTQYF.

The V call is TRBV18, the J call TRBJ2-7, with D maybe TRBD2 (6 bases). With 6 bases removed from V and 4 bases from J, the gap between germline ends came to 7 bases. Per the germline V gene, CDR1 is KGHSH and CDR2 is LQKENI. This CDR3 is built from 11 residues. The CDR3 loop is CASSREYEQYF. The CDR3 DNA sequence: TGTGCCAGCTCTCGGGAGTACGAGCAGTACTTC.

This clone was found a few times. This chain connects TRBV4-2 to TRBJ1-3, with D uncertain. The CDR3 is 15 residues long. Trimming cost V 0 bases and J 0 bases, with 6 bases left between them. Germline lookup yields CDR1 LGHNA and CDR2 YNFKEQ. The CDR3 reads CASSQDKLSGNTIYF. CDR3 in DNA: TGTGCCAGCAGCCAAGACAAACTCTCTGGAAACACCATATATTTT.

The genes are TRBV6-6 and TRBJ2-1; TRBD2 matches at 11 bases. Germline V gene sequence: CDR1 MNHNY, CDR2 SVGAGI (reference sequence). Germline trimming cut 5 bases from V and 6 bases from J; bases unmatched to any gene: 6. The CDR3 has 15 residues. Here the CDR3 reads CASSTGTSGLNEQFF. In DNA form, the CDR3 reads TGTGCCAGCAGTACCGGGACTAGCGGACTCAATGAGCAGTTCTTC.

There are a few counts of this clone. This sequence joins TRBV14 and TRBJ2-5; D is perhaps TRBD2 (6 bases). Deletions cut 4 bases from V and 5 bases from J, with 14 bases between. Per the germline V gene, CDR1 is SGHDN and CDR2 is FVKESK. This CDR3 is built from 14 residues. The CDR3 coding sequence is TGTGCCAGCAGCCCTTTAGCGGTGGGGGAGACCCAGTACTTC. Its translation is CASSPLAVGETQYF.

The V call is TRBV7-3, the J call TRBJ2-6; D unclear. The germline CDR1 and CDR2 sequences are SGHTA and FQGTGA. Trimming shortened V by 6 bases and J by 0 bases, and 3 bases separated the two germline ends. The CDR3 is 13 amino acids. CDR3 region: CASRSSGANVLTF. Written as DNA, the CDR3 is TGTGCCAGCAGGAGCTCTGGGGCCAACGTCCTGACTTTC. The entire variable domain, with the rest obtained from reference TRBV7-3 and TRBJ2-6, is as follows: GAGVSQTPSNKVTEKGKYVELRCDPISGHTALYWYRQSLGQGPEFLIYFQGTGAADDSGLPNDRFFAVRPEGSVSTLKIQRTERGDSAVYLCASRSSGANVLTFGAGSRLTVL.

The CDR3 sequence is CASSKDHRPLKAYEQYF. The CDR3 nucleotides are TGTGCCAGCAGTAAGGATCACAGGCCACTTAAAGCCTACGAGCAGTACTTC. The gene calls are TRBV28 and TRBJ2-7; possibly TRBD1 for D (5 bases). Germline CDR1 is MDHEN and CDR2 is SYDVKM. The germline V and J ends were trimmed by 5 bases and 2 bases, with 22 bases remaining between them. This CDR3 has 17 amino acids.